This passage covers 10 T cell receptor beta chains from one sample sequenced in a study of PD-1 blockade in classical Hodgkin lymphoma. The time point denotes: cycle 4 day 1 (C4D1), after 6 weeks of nivolumab. Relapse after autologous stem cell transplantation occurred in every patient, and brentuximab vedotin exposure varied. After PBMCs were thawed, their CD8+ T cells were isolated by magnetic negative selection. Profiled with immunoSEQ multiplex PCR; TCRdb holds only in-frame clones, not every one. There are 13,000 to 15,000 clones in the sample; roughly 90% occur only once, and roughly 20% lies in the top ten. Sequenced material: CD8+ T cells from blood, taken before the fourth cycle of nivolumab. The receptors come from a human donor with classical Hodgkin lymphoma.

The chain links TRBV29-1 to TRBJ1-1; possibly TRBD1 for D (5 bases). Trimming took off 7 bases at V and 7 bases at J, with 13 bases between the two ends. The CDR3 spans 11 residues. The germline CDR1 and CDR2 sequences are SQVTM and ANQGSEA. CDR3 sequence: CSADGAVEAFF. The CDR3, as DNA: TGCAGCGCTGACGGGGCCGTTGAAGCTTTCTTT. Looking up the rest from reference TRBV29-1 and TRBJ1-1 gives the full variable domain: SAVISQKPSRDICQRGTSLTIQCQVDSQVTMMFWYRQQPGQSLTLIATANQGSEATYESGFVIDKFPISRPNLTFSTLTVSNMSPEDSSIYLCSADGAVEAFFGQGTRLTVV.

The V and J genes are TRBV7-9 and TRBJ2-7, with 11 bases matching TRBD2. The germline V gene encodes CDR1 SEHNR and CDR2 FQNEAQ (reference sequence). The CDR3 runs 15 residues. J was trimmed by 4 bases and V by 4 bases; bases with no gene match: 6. CDR3 bases: TGTGCCAGCAGCTCCCCGGGACTAGCGGTGTACGAGCAGTACTTC. It translates to CASSSPGLAVYEQYF.

The V gene is TRBV5-7, the J gene TRBJ2-7, with TRBD1 matching 7 bases. TRBV5-7 is sorted into the ORF group, with uncertain function. This CDR3 is built from 13 residues. Trimming at V came to 3 bases and at J to 2 bases, leaving 2 bases not matched to a gene. CDR3 protein: CASSWDRTYEQYF. The CDR3 DNA is TGTGCCAGCAGCTGGGACAGAACCTACGAGCAGTACTTC.

The count of this clone is one. The rearrangement joins TRBV7-2 to TRBJ2-5; 9 bases match TRBD2. This CDR3 spans 15 amino acids. Germline V gene lookup returns CDR1 SGHTA and CDR2 FQGNSA. The trim removed 1 base at V and 5 bases at J, leaving 5 bases unmatched. CDR3 residues: CASSLGLAGLETQYF. In nucleotides, the CDR3 is TGTGCCAGCAGCTTAGGGCTAGCGGGGCTGGAGACCCAGTACTTC.

The J gene is TRBJ2-7, the V gene TRBV10-3; D is possibly TRBD1 or TRBD2 (5 bases each). CDR3 length: 15 amino acids. Trimming removed 2 bases from V and 1 base from J, with 12 bases in between. CDR1 and CDR2 (germline): ENHRY, SYGVKD. This chain's CDR3 is CAISEEWGYSYEQYF. The CDR3 bases are TGTGCCATCAGTGAGGAGTGGGGGTATTCCTACGAGCAGTACTTC.

J is TRBJ2-3 and V is TRBV28; 15 nucleotides align to TRBD2. The germline CDR1 and CDR2 sequences are MDHEN and SYDVKM. CDR3 length: 16 amino acids. J lost 4 bases, V lost 4 bases, and 3 bases had no gene match. The CDR3 DNA reads as TGTGCCAGCAGTTGGGGACTAGCGGGGGGCGCAGATACGCAGTATTTT. Translated: CASSWGLAGGADTQYF.

This clone showed up just once. The chain employs TRBV4-1 and TRBJ2-1; D unresolved. In germline, CDR1 is MGHRA, CDR2 YSYEKL. Trimming left V 0 bases short and J 3 bases short, with 12 bases between. There are 16 residues in the CDR3. The CDR3 loop is CASSQDRQASYNEQFF. CDR3 nucleotide sequence: TGCGCCAGCAGCCAAGATCGCCAGGCGAGCTACAATGAGCAGTTCTTC.

The genes are TRBV7-8 and TRBJ2-3, with D perhaps given as TRBD1 or TRBD2 (5 bases each). Trimming removed 5 bases at V and 2 bases at J, with 14 bases between. The CDR3 totals 15 residues. The germline CDR1 and CDR2 sequences are SGHVS and FQNEAQ. The CDR3 sequence is CASSPGFSATDTQYF. Written as DNA, the CDR3 is TGTGCCAGCAGCCCAGGGTTTAGCGCCACAGATACGCAGTATTTT.

This chain links TRBV19 with TRBJ2-1, with 13 bases lining up with TRBD2. The CDR3 is made up of 15 amino acids. V shed 7 bases, J shed 7 bases, and the junction held 7 bases outside the gene matches. Looked up from germline, CDR1 is LNHDA and CDR2 is SQIVND (reference sequence). CDR3 nucleotide sequence: TGTGCCAGTACCCGGACTAGCGGGAGTATGAATGAGCAGTTCTTC. It specifies CASTRTSGSMNEQFF.

This sequence joins TRBV10-1 and TRBJ2-3; 9 nucleotides line up with TRBD2. The CDR3 has 15 amino acids. Per the germline V gene, CDR1 is WNHNN and CDR2 is SYGVQD (reference sequence). With V trimmed by 5 bases and J by 0 bases, 3 bases remained unmatched. In nucleotides, the CDR3 is TGCGCCAGCAGTAGACTAGCGGAGAGCACAGATACGCAGTATTTT. It codes for CASSRLAESTDTQYF.